Following are 8 T cell receptor beta chains from one sample sequenced in a study of metastatic and nonmetastatic thyroid tumors. From the PCR reads, TCRdb re-called clones with MiXCR. The sample yields approximately 40,000 clones, over 10% seen once. Thyroid surgery had not been preceded by any treatment in any patient. Sequenced: blood. These receptors were obtained from a female donor with papillary thyroid cancer or a benign thyroid nodule (not recorded which). Some clones in this sample may be carry-over from other donors' samples.

There are many counts of this clone. V is TRBV4-1 and J is TRBJ2-7; D is uncertain. CDR1 is MGHRA, CDR2 YSYEKL, per germline. Trimming took 1 base from V and 5 from J, leaving 9 bases between them. The CDR3 covers 13 residues. This CDR3 reads CASSQAGRDEQYF. The CDR3, as DNA: TGCGCCAGCAGCCAAGCAGGTCGGGACGAGCAGTACTTC.

This clone occurred many times. The genes are TRBV2 and TRBJ2-7; TRBD1 agrees at 7 bases. CDR3 length: 15 amino acids. Trimming cost V 8 bases and J 4 bases; bases outside gene matches: 14. CDR1 SNHLY and CDR2 FYNNEI come from the germline V gene. CDR3 nucleotides: TGTGCCAGCTCTCCCCCGACAGGGTTGGTTTACGAGCAGTACTTC. Protein product: CASSPPTGLVYEQYF.

Points on this clone: A much larger clone differs by one base, so this may be a read error. The chain carries TRBV12-3 or TRBV12-4 and TRBJ1-6; TRBD1 is a possible D gene (6 bases). The ends were cut back, 7 bases at V and 16 bases at J, with 23 bases in the middle. This CDR3 spans 14 amino acids. CDR3 nucleotides: TGTGCCAGCACTCTACAGACAGGCTATGGCTTACTCCACTTT. It is translated as CASTLQTGYGLLHF.

As regards this clone: With a much larger clone just one base away, this may be a read error. The chain joins TRBV7-2 to TRBJ2-3; no reliable D call. This CDR3 spans 13 amino acids. Germline V CDR1 and CDR2: SGHTA, FQGNSA. DNA of the CDR3: TGTGTCAGCAAGTACAAAAGCACAGATACGCAGTATTTT. Its translation is CVSKYKSTDTQYF. Full variable domain (rest looked up from reference TRBV7-2 and TRBJ2-3): GAGVSQSPSNKVTEKGKDVELRCDPISGHTALYWYRQSLGQGLEFLIYFQGNSAPDKSGLPSDRFSAERTGGSVSTLTIQRTQQEDSAVYLCVSKYKSTDTQYFGPGTRLTVL.

The chain couples TRBV6-1 to TRBJ1-5; D gene uncertain. Trimming shortened V by 5 bases and J by 2 bases, and 10 bases separated the two germline ends. The CDR3 is 14 amino acids. The germline gives CDR1 MNHNS, CDR2 SASEGT. The CDR3 coding sequence is TGTGCCAGCAGTATTCGGGGTGGCAATCAGCCCCAGCATTTT. Its translation: CASSIRGGNQPQHF.

The chain carries TRBV4-3 and TRBJ2-7, with D hard to call. The CDR3 has 13 amino acids. V shed 4 bases and J shed 5 bases, with 12 bases lying between them. Per germline, CDR1 LGHNA and CDR2 YSLEER. CDR3 coding DNA: TGCGCCAGCAGCCCTCGACTTGGGGACGAGCAGTACTTC. It codes for CASSPRLGDEQYF.

Ten or more counts support this clone. The chain joins TRBV4-2 to TRBJ2-2; 10 nucleotides agree with TRBD1. The CDR3 length is 15 residues. The V gene end was trimmed by 1 base and the J gene end by 7 bases; junction bases not matched to a gene: 3. Germline values: CDR1 LGHNA, CDR2 YNFKEQ. CDR3 protein: CASSQVGQGIGELFF. The CDR3 DNA reads as TGTGCCAGCAGCCAAGTGGGACAGGGGATCGGGGAGCTGTTTTTT.

In its sample, this clone was seen a few times. A much larger clonotype is one base distant, so this may be a read error. The identical CDR3 is also encoded by other nucleotide sequences in the sample. This chain joins TRBV9 and TRBJ2-7, with 11 bases fitting TRBD1. V shed 1 base and J 6 bases; nucleotides not matched to a gene: 6. Germline loops: CDR1 SGDLS, CDR2 YYNGEE. This CDR3 is built from 15 residues. CDR3 loop: CASSVTPGQGGEQYF. CDR3 nucleotides: TGTGCCAGCAGCGTAACTCCGGGACAGGGGGGCGAGCAGTACTTC.